Presented here are 30 T cell receptor beta chains from one specimen sequenced in a study of brain T cells in children with intractable seizures. Only in-frame clones appear in the TCRdb table, and some are missing; sequencing was by immunoSEQ multiplex PCR. The sample shows tens of thousands of clones, about 92% of them seen only once. Sequenced material: peripheral blood, taken at surgery. The receptors derive from a boy younger than two with tuberous sclerosis and intractable seizures.

The CDR3 loop is CASSSAGTARNTIYF. CDR3 DNA: TGTGCCAGTAGTTCCGCCGGGACAGCAAGAAACACCATATATTTT. The chain recombines TRBV19 with TRBJ1-3; 7 positions agree with TRBD1. The CDR3 has 15 amino acids. The V segment lost 5 bases and the J segment 5 bases; nucleotides outside the gene matches: 9. In germline, CDR1 is LNHDA, CDR2 SQIVND (reference sequence).

V gene TRBV3-1 (or the pseudogene TRBV3-2) combines with J gene TRBJ2-7; 8 bases agree with TRBD1. Looked up from germline, CDR1 is LGHDT and CDR2 is YNNKEL (reference sequence). This CDR3 contains 14 residues. V lost 3 bases and J lost 4; bases outside the gene matches: 5. The CDR3 DNA follows: TGTGCCAGCAGCCACCTGGGACAGGCGTACGAGCAGTACTTC. Its protein product is CASSHLGQAYEQYF.

The CDR3 DNA sequence: TGTGCCAGCTCACCACCCGACAGGGTATATGGCTACACCTTC. Its translation is CASSPPDRVYGYTF. The chain links TRBV18 to TRBJ1-2, with 7 positions matching TRBD1. Germline-derived CDR1 and CDR2 are KGHSH and LQKENI. Germline trimming cut 0 bases from V and 5 bases from J; bases unmatched to any gene: 3. The CDR3 covers 14 residues.

V is TRBV19 and J is TRBJ2-7; 9 bases line up with TRBD1. Germline V gene data show CDR1 as LNHDA and CDR2 as SQIVND (reference sequence). The CDR3 sequence is 14 residues long. The V gene end was trimmed by 5 bases and the J gene end by 3 bases; junction bases not matched to a gene: 5. The DNA of the CDR3 is TGTGCCAGTAGTTTCCCGGGACAGGGCTACGAGCAGTACTTC. Residues: CASSFPGQGYEQYF.

The V gene is TRBV6-2 or TRBV6-3, the J gene TRBJ2-3; D remains unclear. The CDR3 extends over 12 amino acids. The V gene's germline CDR1 is MNHEY and CDR2 SVGEGT. Trimming removed 6 bases from V and 6 bases from J, with 10 bases in between. CDR3 sequence: CASSRVVDTQYF. The CDR3 nucleotides are TGTGCCAGCAGCCGGGTCGTGGATACGCAGTATTTT.

This chain connects TRBV27 to TRBJ2-7; 8 bases fit TRBD2. From germline, CDR1 is MNHEY and CDR2 SMNVEV (reference sequence). There are 13 residues in the CDR3. Unmatched junction bases numbered 9, after V lost 7 bases and J lost 7 bases. The CDR3 coding sequence is TGTGCCAGCAAGGGACTAGGTCTGCGGGAGCAGTACTTC. Amino acids: CASKGLGLREQYF.

The rearrangement links TRBV6-5 to TRBJ2-2; 8 bases agree with TRBD2. J gave up 5 bases and V 6 bases, and 8 bases lay outside the gene matches. The CDR3 runs 15 residues. Germline CDR1 reads MNHEY; CDR2 reads SVGAGI. The CDR3 loop reads CASRTLAAQTGELFF. DNA for the CDR3: TGTGCCAGCAGAACACTAGCGGCCCAGACCGGGGAGCTGTTTTTT.

J is TRBJ2-5 and V is TRBV24-1; D is perhaps TRBD2 (5 bases). This CDR3 comprises 13 residues. The V gene lost 9 bases and the J gene lost 5 bases, with 15 bases spanning the gap. CDR1 is KGHDR and CDR2 is SFDVKD in the germline V gene. Written as DNA, the CDR3 is TGTGCCACCGCAGTGCCTTGGGAGGAGACCCAGTACTTC. Its protein product is CATAVPWEETQYF.

The count of this clone is one. V usage is TRBV4-1 and J usage is TRBJ1-5, with D maybe TRBD1 (5 bases). The germline gives CDR1 MGHRA, CDR2 YSYEKL. V lost 5 bases, J lost 4 bases, and 15 bases lay in between. The CDR3 length is 15 residues. The CDR3 DNA is TGCGCCAGCAGCTCCGACACAGGAGCAAATCAGCCCCAGCATTTT. The encoded protein is CASSSDTGANQPQHF.

The rearrangement links TRBV12-3 or TRBV12-4 to TRBJ2-7; D not resolved. Between the trimmed V and J ends, which lost 2 bases and 2 bases, there was a span of 7 bases. The CDR3 loop spans 13 amino acids. In DNA form, the CDR3 reads TGTGCCAGCAGTTTAAAGGGCACCTACGAGCAGTACTTC. Translated, it gives CASSLKGTYEQYF.

In its sample, this clone was seen once. The chain is built from TRBV29-1 and TRBJ2-1; 7 nucleotides match TRBD1. The CDR3 covers 13 residues. Germline V lookup: CDR1 SQVTM, CDR2 ANQGSEA. V trimming: 4 bases; J trimming: 10 bases; junction bases outside the gene matches: 10. The CDR3 DNA reads TGCAGCGTTGGGAAAGGGGGCCGGTGGGAGCAGTTCTTC. As protein: CSVGKGGRWEQFF.

This chain uses TRBV5-1 with TRBJ1-1; maybe TRBD1 (5 bases). CDR1 is SGHRS, CDR2 YFSETQ, per germline. The V gene lost 4 bases and the J gene lost 1 base, with 11 bases spanning the gap. The CDR3 totals 14 residues. The CDR3 DNA is TGCGCCAGCAGCATGGGACCGAAGAACACTGAAGCTTTCTTT. Amino acid sequence: CASSMGPKNTEAFF.

This chain's CDR3 is CSVGGMETQYF. CDR3 nucleotides: TGCAGCGTTGGAGGGATGGAGACCCAGTACTTC. J is TRBJ2-5 and V is TRBV29-1; tentatively, D is TRBD2 (5 bases). The germline V gene encodes CDR1 SQVTM and CDR2 ANQGSEA. Trimming cost V 4 bases and J 5 bases, with 8 bases left between them. The CDR3 loop spans 11 amino acids.

The chain links TRBV2 to TRBJ1-1, with 7 bases identical to TRBD1. The germline CDR1 and CDR2 sequences are SNHLY and FYNNEI. The CDR3 is 14 amino acids. The CDR3 sequence is CAMNRQGGNTEAFF. The CDR3 coding sequence is TGTGCTATGAACCGACAGGGCGGGAACACTGAAGCTTTCTTT.

A single count supports this clone. The chain is built from TRBV2 and TRBJ1-4; tentative D call: TRBD1 (6 bases). This CDR3 has 17 amino acids. V dropped 6 bases and J dropped 0 bases, with 17 bases sitting between them. Per the germline V gene, CDR1 is SNHLY and CDR2 is FYNNEI. Here the CDR3 reads CASSQYGGPSTNEKLFF. In nucleotides, the CDR3 is TGTGCCAGCAGCCAGTACGGGGGGCCTTCAACTAATGAAAAACTGTTTTTT.

The V gene is TRBV18, the J gene TRBJ1-2; D is perhaps TRBD1 (6 bases). V shed 6 bases and J shed 6 bases, with 20 bases lying between them. The germline gives CDR1 KGHSH, CDR2 LQKENI. The CDR3 is 15 residues long. The CDR3 region has the DNA TGTGCCAGCTCCCCCAATGTGGGGGGCGGACATGGCTACACCTTC. It specifies CASSPNVGGGHGYTF. The variable domain in full, completed from reference TRBV18 and TRBJ1-2, reads NAGVMQNPRHLVRRRGQEARLRCSPMKGHSHVYWYRQLPEEGLKFMVYLQKENIIDESGMPKERFSAEFPKEGPSILRIQQVVRGDSAAYFCASSPNVGGGHGYTFGSGTRLTVV.

V and J are TRBV15 and TRBJ2-1; unclear D gene. The length of the CDR3 is 14 residues. Trimming pared 0 bases from V and 6 bases from J, leaving 9 bases between. CDR1 LNHNV and CDR2 YYDKDF come from the germline V gene (reference sequence). The CDR3 is CATSRDLFSNEQFF. CDR3 in DNA: TGTGCCACCAGCAGAGATCTATTCAGCAATGAGCAGTTCTTC.

The chain combines TRBV18 with TRBJ1-1; D unresolved. Germline lookup yields CDR1 KGHSH and CDR2 LQKENI. The V and J ends lost 2 bases and 1 base respectively, with 5 bases between them. The CDR3 extends over 13 amino acids. The CDR3 region is CASSPGENTEAFF. CDR3 in DNA: TGTGCCAGCTCACCAGGGGAGAACACTGAAGCTTTCTTT.

V gene TRBV4-1 combines with J gene TRBJ2-7, with D uncertain. The CDR3 is 14 amino acids. The V gene lost 1 base and the J gene lost 2 bases, with 9 bases spanning the gap. The germline V gene encodes CDR1 MGHRA and CDR2 YSYEKL. CDR3 loop: CASSQGISTYEQYF. CDR3 nucleotide sequence: TGCGCCAGCAGCCAAGGTATTAGCACCTACGAGCAGTACTTC.

The chain carries TRBV6-5 and TRBJ1-2, with D perhaps matching TRBD1 (6 bases). The CDR3 contains 14 residues. V lost 1 base and J lost 4, with 10 bases in between. The germline V gene encodes CDR1 MNHEY and CDR2 SVGAGI. The CDR3 is CASSYFRTAYGYTF. CDR3 nucleotides: TGTGCCAGCAGTTACTTCCGGACAGCCTATGGCTACACCTTC.

V and J are TRBV9 and TRBJ2-2; the D is unclear. The germline V and J ends were trimmed by 0 bases and 8 bases, with 14 bases remaining between them. In germline, CDR1 is SGDLS, CDR2 YYNGEE. This CDR3 has 15 residues. The CDR3 sequence: CASSVEDGERGELFF. The CDR3, as DNA: TGTGCCAGCAGCGTAGAGGACGGCGAACGAGGGGAGCTGTTTTTT.

This rearrangement joins TRBV5-1 to TRBJ1-6; possibly TRBD1 for D (5 bases). Germline values: CDR1 SGHRS, CDR2 YFSETQ. Deletions cut 1 base from V and 3 bases from J, with 11 bases between. CDR3 length: 16 amino acids. The CDR3 protein is CASSLTGISYNSPLHF. CDR3 nucleotides: TGCGCCAGCAGCTTGACAGGTATAAGCTATAATTCACCCCTCCACTTT.

This sequence joins TRBV5-6 and TRBJ1-4; maybe TRBD1 (6 bases). The V gene's germline CDR1 is SGHDT and CDR2 YYEEEE. The CDR3 consists of 16 residues. V dropped 4 bases and J dropped 6 bases, with 19 bases sitting between them. CDR3 DNA sequence: TGTGCCAGCAGCCTCGCCGGGGGGGCAGGGCATGAAAAACTGTTTTTT. Protein sequence: CASSLAGGAGHEKLFF.

This chain uses TRBV4-2 with TRBJ1-5; no reliable D call. Trimming pared 1 base from V and 4 bases from J, leaving 5 bases between. The CDR3 loop spans 13 amino acids. CDR1 is LGHNA and CDR2 is YNFKEQ in the germline V gene. The chain's CDR3 is CASSQGLNQPQHF. Written as DNA, the CDR3 is TGTGCCAGCAGCCAAGGACTGAATCAGCCCCAGCATTTT.

The chain has TRBV19 and TRBJ2-5; 11 nucleotides agree with TRBD2. Looked up from germline, CDR1 is LNHDA and CDR2 is SQIVND (reference sequence). J was trimmed by 4 bases and V by 3 bases; bases with no gene match: 4. The CDR3 extends over 15 amino acids. This CDR3 is CASSMNGLAGETQYF. The CDR3 DNA reads TGTGCCAGTAGTATGAATGGACTAGCGGGAGAGACCCAGTACTTC.

The chain employs TRBV29-1 and TRBJ2-1, with TRBD2 matching over 7 bases. From germline, CDR1 is SQVTM and CDR2 ANQGSEA. The CDR3 covers 13 residues. Trimming cost V 4 bases and J 3 bases; bases outside gene matches: 3. CDR3 sequence: CSVVTGGYNEQFF. CDR3 DNA sequence: TGCAGCGTTGTGACGGGGGGCTACAATGAGCAGTTCTTC.

The chain has TRBV30 and TRBJ2-7, with D unclear. V lost 3 bases to trimming and J lost 7 bases, with 13 bases between them. CDR1 GTSNPN and CDR2 SVGIG come from the germline V gene (reference sequence). The CDR3 is 12 residues long. CDR3 residues: CAWRVFGSEQYF. The CDR3 DNA sequence: TGTGCCTGGAGAGTATTTGGAAGTGAGCAGTACTTC.

This chain connects TRBV4-2 to TRBJ1-6, with unresolved D. The CDR3 consists of 16 residues. Looked up from germline, CDR1 is LGHNA and CDR2 is YNFKEQ. V gave up 3 bases and J gave up 0 bases, with 9 bases separating them. CDR3 protein: CASSQDWSSYNSPLHF. DNA for the CDR3: TGTGCCAGCAGCCAGGACTGGAGCTCCTATAATTCACCCCTCCACTTT.

The chain links TRBV7-9 to TRBJ2-1, with TRBD1 as a possible D gene (6 bases). Trimming took off 6 bases at V and 1 base at J, with 16 bases between the two ends. The CDR3 contains 16 residues. Germline values: CDR1 SEHNR, CDR2 FQNEAQ (reference sequence). The DNA for the CDR3 is TGTGCCAGCAGACCCAGCCAAAGGGGGTCCTACAATGAGCAGTTCTTC. It encodes CASRPSQRGSYNEQFF.

The chain joins TRBV2 to TRBJ2-7; 8 bases align to TRBD1. V lost 6 bases to trimming and J lost 1 base; unmatched junction nucleotides: 5. The CDR3 consists of 14 residues. The germline gives CDR1 SNHLY, CDR2 FYNNEI. The CDR3 region has the DNA TGTGCCAGCAGGGACCGGGACAGGTCCTACGAGCAGTACTTC. Its protein is CASRDRDRSYEQYF.